Listed here are 14 T cell receptor beta chains from one sample, sequenced in a study of human T cells and chemical hapten exposure. Time point indicated: patch test 2, 6 weeks after DPC sensitization. Treatment meaning: therapeutic diphenylcyclopropenone sensitization with weekly scalp DPC. TCRdb recomputed calls from the RACE reads with MiXCR, one row per CDR3 protein. Of tens of thousands of distinct CDR3 sequences in the sample, 9% to 12% were seen once. The source was whole blood, collected in connection with sensitization to the hapten diphenylcyclopropenone (DPC). The receptor source for this set is a woman in her forties or fifties with alopecia areata. Some clones in this sample may be carry-over from other donors' samples.

The rearrangement links TRBV5-1 to TRBJ2-7; 10 bases align to TRBD1. The V segment lost 0 bases and the J segment 2 bases; nucleotides outside the gene matches: 5. The germline gives CDR1 SGHRS, CDR2 YFSETQ. There are 16 residues in the CDR3. Written as DNA, the CDR3 is TGCGCCAGCAGCTTGGTGCGGACAGGGGGTACCTACGAGCAGTACTTC. Translation gives CASSLVRTGGTYEQYF.

Turning to this clonotype: A clone one base away is much larger, so this may be a read error. This chain connects TRBV5-1 to TRBJ2-7, with D possibly being TRBD2 (5 bases). Germline values: CDR1 SGHRS, CDR2 YFSETQ. The CDR3 sequence is 13 residues long. Trimming removed 0 bases at V and 2 bases at J, with 6 bases between. CDR3 coding DNA: TGCGCCAGCAGCTTGGTCGGGACCTACGAGCAGTACTTC. This translates into CASSLVGTYEQYF.

V and J are TRBV6-1 and TRBJ2-1; the match to TRBD2 covers 9 bases. The CDR3 spans 15 residues. Germline CDR1 and CDR2: MNHNS and SASEGT. Trimming at V came to 2 bases and at J to 5 bases, leaving 4 bases not matched to a gene. Here the CDR3 DNA reads TGTGCCAGCAGTGAAACGGCGGGAGGGAACAATGAGCAGTTCTTC. It codes for CASSETAGGNNEQFF.

This clonotype occurred a few times. This sequence joins TRBV5-1 and TRBJ2-1; D is unclear. The CDR3 has 14 residues. Trimming left V 4 bases short and J 6 bases short, with 14 bases between. Looked up from germline, CDR1 is SGHRS and CDR2 is YFSETQ. The CDR3 protein is CASSGVATSNEQFF. The CDR3 nucleotides are TGCGCCAGCAGCGGAGTGGCTACAAGCAATGAGCAGTTCTTC.

This clonotype was seen repeatedly, ten times or more. The V call is TRBV7-2, the J call TRBJ1-6; D remains unclear. Trimming left V 1 base short and J 10 bases short, with 8 bases between. The CDR3 totals 13 residues. Germline CDR1 and CDR2: SGHTA and FQGNSA. The CDR3 DNA reads TGTGCCAGCAGCTTAGGAGGAGGATCACCCCTCCACTTT. Residues: CASSLGGGSPLHF. The full variable domain, rest sourced from reference TRBV7-2 and TRBJ1-6, is GAGVSQSPSNKVTEKGKDVELRCDPISGHTALYWYRQSLGQGLEFLIYFQGNSAPDKSGLPSDRFSAERTGGSVSTLTIQRTQQEDSAVYLCASSLGGGSPLHFGNGTRLTVT.

This rearrangement joins TRBV3-1 to TRBJ2-7; D remains unclear. The CDR3 covers 15 residues. Trimming stripped 2 bases from V and 5 bases from J, with 16 bases between. CDR1 LGHDT and CDR2 YNNKEL come from the germline V gene (reference sequence). The CDR3: CASSQSDLLRNEQYF. CDR3 coding DNA: TGTGCCAGCAGCCAATCCGACCTTCTTCGAAACGAGCAGTACTTC.

This clonotype was seen more than once but under ten times. The rearrangement joins TRBV27 to TRBJ2-7; maybe TRBD2 (5 bases). The CDR3 totals 13 residues. Between the trimmed V and J ends, which lost 4 bases and 5 bases, there was a span of 12 bases. CDR1 and CDR2 (germline): MNHEY, SMNVEV (reference sequence). The CDR3 coding sequence is TGTGCCAGCAGTTCCGCGAGGGTAGACGAGCAGTACTTC. Translation gives CASSSARVDEQYF.

V is TRBV2 and J is TRBJ2-5, with D perhaps assigned TRBD1 or TRBD2 (5 bases each). CDR3 size: 15 residues. Germline V gives CDR1 SNHLY, CDR2 FYNNEI. Trimming removed 3 bases from V and 5 bases from J, with 16 bases in between. The CDR3 loop reads CASSDRRGVVETQYF. The CDR3 DNA reads as TGTGCCAGCAGTGATCGGAGAGGGGTTGTGGAGACCCAGTACTTC.

This clonotype appeared many times. The chain recombines TRBV7-6 with TRBJ1-1; D gene ambiguous. The V end was cut by 4 bases, the J end by 0 bases, with 12 bases between. Germline lookup yields CDR1 SGHVS and CDR2 FNYEAQ. The CDR3 runs 15 residues. The CDR3 nucleotides read TGTGCCAGCAGCTCAAGACACCTCATGAACACTGAAGCTTTCTTT. It is translated as CASSSRHLMNTEAFF.

This clonotype was detected many times. The chain has TRBV7-3 and TRBJ2-2, with TRBD1 identical over 10 bases. The CDR3 runs 17 residues. Trimming cost V 4 bases and J 1 base; bases outside gene matches: 6. The germline gives CDR1 SGHTA, CDR2 FQGTGA. The CDR3 DNA is TGTGCCAGCAGCTACCAGACAGGGGGCTTGAACACCGGGGAGCTGTTTTTT. Amino acids: CASSYQTGGLNTGELFF.

This clonotype was detected a few times. The gene calls are TRBV2 and TRBJ2-1; no clear D. V shed 5 bases and J shed 4 bases, with 3 bases lying between them. The CDR3 extends over 11 amino acids. Germline values: CDR1 SNHLY, CDR2 FYNNEI. The CDR3 DNA reads TGTGCCAGCAGTCGATACAATGAGCAGTTCTTC. This gives the protein CASSRYNEQFF. The full variable domain, completed using reference TRBV2 and TRBJ2-1, is EPEVTQTPSHQVTQMGQEVILRCVPISNHLYFYWYRQILGQKVEFLVSFYNNEISEKSEIFDDQFSVERPDGSNFTLKIRSTKLEDSAMYFCASSRYNEQFFGPGTRLTVL.

This clonotype was counted ten times or more. The chain is built from TRBV11-2 and TRBJ2-1, with 8 positions matching TRBD1. The junction had 6 bases not matched to a gene; V was cut back by 5 bases and J by 6 bases. CDR1 is SGHAT and CDR2 is FQNNGV in the germline V gene. This CDR3 has 14 residues. The CDR3 reads CASSTGTGPNEQFF. The DNA for the CDR3 is TGTGCCAGCAGCACCGGGACAGGTCCCAATGAGCAGTTCTTC.

This chain connects TRBV12-3 or TRBV12-4 to TRBJ2-7, with 11 bases matching TRBD2. The CDR3 has 14 amino acids. Trimming removed 2 bases from V and 6 bases from J; junction bases left unmatched: 3. Written as DNA, the CDR3 is TGTGCCAGCAGTTTACTAGCGGGAGGTCTCGAGCAGTACTTC. This codes for CASSLLAGGLEQYF.

In this sample, this clonotype turned up a few times. The chain joins TRBV6-5 to TRBJ2-2; TRBD2 agrees at 10 bases. This CDR3 contains 17 residues. Germline V gene sequence: CDR1 MNHEY, CDR2 SVGAGI. V shed 7 bases, J shed 2 bases, and the junction held 10 bases outside the gene matches. The chain's CDR3 is CASNPSGSSFNTGELFF. The CDR3 bases are TGTGCCAGCAACCCTAGCGGGAGTTCCTTCAACACCGGGGAGCTGTTTTTT.